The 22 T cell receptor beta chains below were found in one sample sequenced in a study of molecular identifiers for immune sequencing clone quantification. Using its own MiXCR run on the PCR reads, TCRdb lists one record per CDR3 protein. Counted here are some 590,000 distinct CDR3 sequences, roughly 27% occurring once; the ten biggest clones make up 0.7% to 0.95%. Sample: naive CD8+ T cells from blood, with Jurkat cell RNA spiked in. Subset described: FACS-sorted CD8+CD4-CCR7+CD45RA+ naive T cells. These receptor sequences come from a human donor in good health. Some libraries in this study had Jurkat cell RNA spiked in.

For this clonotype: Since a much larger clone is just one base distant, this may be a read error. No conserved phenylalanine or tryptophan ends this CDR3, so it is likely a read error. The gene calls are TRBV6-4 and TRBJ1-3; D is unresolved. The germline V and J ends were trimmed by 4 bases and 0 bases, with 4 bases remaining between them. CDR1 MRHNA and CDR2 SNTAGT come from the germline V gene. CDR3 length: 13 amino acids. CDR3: CASSADSGNTIYI. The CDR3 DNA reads TGTGCCAGCAGTGCGGACTCTGGAAACACCATATATATT.

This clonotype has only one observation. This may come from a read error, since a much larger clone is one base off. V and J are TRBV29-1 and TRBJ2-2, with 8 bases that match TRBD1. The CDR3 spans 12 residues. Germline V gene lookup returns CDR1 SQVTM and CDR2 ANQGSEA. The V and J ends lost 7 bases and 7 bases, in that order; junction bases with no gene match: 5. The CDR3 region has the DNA TGCAGCGCGACAGGGGTTCTCGGGGAGCTGTTTTTT. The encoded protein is CSATGVLGELFF.

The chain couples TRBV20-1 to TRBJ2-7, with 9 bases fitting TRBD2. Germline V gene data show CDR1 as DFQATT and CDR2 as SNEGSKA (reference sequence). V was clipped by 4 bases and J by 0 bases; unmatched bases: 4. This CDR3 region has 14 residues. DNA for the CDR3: TGCAGTGCTAAGCTAGCGGGAACCTCCTACGAGCAGTACTTC. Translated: CSAKLAGTSYEQYF.

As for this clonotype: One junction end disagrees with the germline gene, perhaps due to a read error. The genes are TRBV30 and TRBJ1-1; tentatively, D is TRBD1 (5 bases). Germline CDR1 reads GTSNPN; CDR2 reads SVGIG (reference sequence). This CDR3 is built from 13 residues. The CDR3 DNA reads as TGTGCCTGGGAACCTCAGAAGGACACTGAAACTTTCTTT. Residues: CAWEPQKDTETFF.

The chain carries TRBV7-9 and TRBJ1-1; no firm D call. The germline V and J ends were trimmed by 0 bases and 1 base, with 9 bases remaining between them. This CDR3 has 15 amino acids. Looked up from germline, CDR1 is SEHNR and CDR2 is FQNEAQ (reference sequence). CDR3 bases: TGTGCCAGCAGCTTAGCGCAGCTAGGGAACACTGAAGCTTTCTTT. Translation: CASSLAQLGNTEAFF.

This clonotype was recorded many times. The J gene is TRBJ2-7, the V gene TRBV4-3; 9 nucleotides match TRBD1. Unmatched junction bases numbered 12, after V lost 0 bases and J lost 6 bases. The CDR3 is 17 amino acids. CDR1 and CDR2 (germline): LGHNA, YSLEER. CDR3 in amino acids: CASSQDWRTGVSSEQYF. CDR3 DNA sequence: TGCGCCAGCAGCCAAGATTGGAGGACAGGGGTCTCTTCCGAGCAGTACTTC.

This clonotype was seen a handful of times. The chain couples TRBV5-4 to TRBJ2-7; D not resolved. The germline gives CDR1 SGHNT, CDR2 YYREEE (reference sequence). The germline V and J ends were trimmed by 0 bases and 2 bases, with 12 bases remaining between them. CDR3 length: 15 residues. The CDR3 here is CASSLEGRIPYEQYF. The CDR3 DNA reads TGTGCCAGCAGCTTGGAGGGCAGGATCCCCTACGAGCAGTACTTC.

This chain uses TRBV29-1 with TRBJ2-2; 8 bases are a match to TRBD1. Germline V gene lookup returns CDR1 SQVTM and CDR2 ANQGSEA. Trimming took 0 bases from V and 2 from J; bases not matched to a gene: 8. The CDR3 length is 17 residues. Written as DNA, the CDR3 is TGCAGCGTTGAAGATCTTGCCGGACAGGGCAACACCGGGGAGCTGTTTTTT. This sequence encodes CSVEDLAGQGNTGELFF.

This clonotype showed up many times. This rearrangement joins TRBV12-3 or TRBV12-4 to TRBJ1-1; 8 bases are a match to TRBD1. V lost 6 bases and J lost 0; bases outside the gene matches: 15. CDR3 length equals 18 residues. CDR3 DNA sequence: TGTGCCAGCAGCTCGACAGGGGTTAGGATCAGCATGAACACTGAAGCTTTCTTT. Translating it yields CASSSTGVRISMNTEAFF.

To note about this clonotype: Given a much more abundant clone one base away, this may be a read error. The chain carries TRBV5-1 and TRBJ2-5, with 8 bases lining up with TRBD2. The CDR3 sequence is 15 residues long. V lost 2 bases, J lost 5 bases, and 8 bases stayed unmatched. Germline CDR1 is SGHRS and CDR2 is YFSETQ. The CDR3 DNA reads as TGCGCCAGCAGCTTACCCGGGACTAGTGGGGAGACCCAGTACTTC. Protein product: CASSLPGTSGETQYF.

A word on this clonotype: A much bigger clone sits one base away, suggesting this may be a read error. CDR3 region: CSAGGEIPSYEQYF. Here the CDR3 DNA reads TGCAGTGCTGGAGGGGAGATCCCCTCCTACGAGCAGTACTTC. This sequence joins TRBV20-1 and TRBJ2-7; D perhaps matches TRBD2 (6 bases). From germline, CDR1 is DFQATT and CDR2 SNEGSKA (reference sequence). CDR3 length: 14 amino acids. V was shortened by 5 bases and J by 0 bases, with 14 bases between the two germline ends.

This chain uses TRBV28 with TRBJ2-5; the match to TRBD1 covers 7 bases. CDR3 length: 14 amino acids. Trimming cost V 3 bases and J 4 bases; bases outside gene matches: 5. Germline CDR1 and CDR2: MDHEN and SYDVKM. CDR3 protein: CASSLTGCGETQYF. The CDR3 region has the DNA TGTGCCAGCAGTTTGACAGGGTGCGGAGAGACCCAGTACTTC. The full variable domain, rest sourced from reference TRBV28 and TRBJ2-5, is DVKVTQSSRYLVKRTGEKVFLECVQDMDHENMFWYRQDPGLGLRLIYFSYDVKMKEKGDIPEGYSVSREKKERFSLILESASTNQTSMYLCASSLTGCGETQYFGPGTRLLVL.

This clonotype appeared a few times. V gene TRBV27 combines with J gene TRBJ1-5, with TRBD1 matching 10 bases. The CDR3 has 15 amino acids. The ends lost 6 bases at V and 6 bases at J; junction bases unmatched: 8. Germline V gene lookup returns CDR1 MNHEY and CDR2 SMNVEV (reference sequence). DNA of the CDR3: TGTGCCAGCAGCGAAACAGGGACAGGGGTTCAGCCCCAGCATTTT. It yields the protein CASSETGTGVQPQHF.

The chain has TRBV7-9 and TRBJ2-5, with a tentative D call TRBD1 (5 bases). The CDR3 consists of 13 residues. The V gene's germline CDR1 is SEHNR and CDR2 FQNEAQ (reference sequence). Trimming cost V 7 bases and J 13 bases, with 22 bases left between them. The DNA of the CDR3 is TGTGCCAGCACCATAGGGGCAGAGGCGCCCCCGTACTTC. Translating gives CASTIGAEAPPYF.

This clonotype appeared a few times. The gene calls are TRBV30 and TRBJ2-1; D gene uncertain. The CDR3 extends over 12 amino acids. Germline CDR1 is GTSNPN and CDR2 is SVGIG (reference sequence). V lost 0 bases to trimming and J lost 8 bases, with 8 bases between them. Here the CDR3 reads CAWSVAEDEQFF. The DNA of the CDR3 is TGTGCCTGGAGTGTAGCTGAGGATGAGCAGTTCTTC.

The CDR3 coding sequence is TGTGCCAGTAGTGAACTAGCGGGGCCCATCAATGAGCAGTTCTTC. This sequence encodes CASSELAGPINEQFF. The chain links TRBV19 to TRBJ2-1; 10 bases match TRBD2. This CDR3 spans 15 amino acids. Germline CDR1 reads LNHDA; CDR2 reads SQIVND (reference sequence). The J segment lost 6 bases and the V segment lost 5 bases, leaving 7 bases of the junction unmatched.

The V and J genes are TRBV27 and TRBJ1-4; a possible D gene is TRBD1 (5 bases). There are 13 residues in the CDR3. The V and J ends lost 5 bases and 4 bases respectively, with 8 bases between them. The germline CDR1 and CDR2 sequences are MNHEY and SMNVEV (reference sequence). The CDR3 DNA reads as TGTGCCAGCAGTATAGGGGTTAATGAAAAACTGTTTTTT. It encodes CASSIGVNEKLFF.

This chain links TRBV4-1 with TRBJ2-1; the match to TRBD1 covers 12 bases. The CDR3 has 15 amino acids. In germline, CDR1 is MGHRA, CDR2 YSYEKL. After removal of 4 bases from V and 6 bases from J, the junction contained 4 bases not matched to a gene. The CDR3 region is CASSPGTGGINEQFF. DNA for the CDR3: TGCGCCAGCAGCCCCGGGACAGGGGGCATCAATGAGCAGTTCTTC.

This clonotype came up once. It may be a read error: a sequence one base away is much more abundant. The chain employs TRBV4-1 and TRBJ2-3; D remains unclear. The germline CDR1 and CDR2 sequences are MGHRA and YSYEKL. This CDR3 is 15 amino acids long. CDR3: CASRQVYYSQDTQYF. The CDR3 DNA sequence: TGCGCCAGCCGCCAAGTTTATTATTCACAAGATACGCAGTATTTT.

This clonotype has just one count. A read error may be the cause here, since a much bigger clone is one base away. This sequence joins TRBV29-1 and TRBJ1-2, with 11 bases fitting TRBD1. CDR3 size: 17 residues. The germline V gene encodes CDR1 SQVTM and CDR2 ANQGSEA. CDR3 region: CSVVGQGVSPEGYGYAF. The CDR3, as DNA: TGCAGCGTTGTGGGACAGGGGGTCTCCCCCGAGGGCTATGGCTACGCCTTC.

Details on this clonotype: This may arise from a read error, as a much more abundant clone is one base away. The CDR3 DNA follows: TGTGCCAGCAGCGTACAGGGACAGAGGGAGCCCCAGCATTTT. Translating gives CASSVQGQREPQHF. The rearrangement uses TRBV9 and TRBJ1-5, with TRBD1 matching 7 bases. The V gene's germline CDR1 is SGDLS and CDR2 YYNGEE. With V trimmed by 1 base and J by 8 bases, 6 bases remained unmatched. This CDR3 is 14 amino acids long.

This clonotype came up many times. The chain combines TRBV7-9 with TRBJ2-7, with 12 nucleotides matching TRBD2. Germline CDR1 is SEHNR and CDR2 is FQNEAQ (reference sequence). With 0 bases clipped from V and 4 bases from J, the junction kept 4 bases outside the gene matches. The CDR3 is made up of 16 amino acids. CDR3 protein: CASSLAGLAGPYEQYF. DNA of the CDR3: TGTGCCAGCAGCTTAGCGGGACTAGCGGGCCCGTACGAGCAGTACTTC.